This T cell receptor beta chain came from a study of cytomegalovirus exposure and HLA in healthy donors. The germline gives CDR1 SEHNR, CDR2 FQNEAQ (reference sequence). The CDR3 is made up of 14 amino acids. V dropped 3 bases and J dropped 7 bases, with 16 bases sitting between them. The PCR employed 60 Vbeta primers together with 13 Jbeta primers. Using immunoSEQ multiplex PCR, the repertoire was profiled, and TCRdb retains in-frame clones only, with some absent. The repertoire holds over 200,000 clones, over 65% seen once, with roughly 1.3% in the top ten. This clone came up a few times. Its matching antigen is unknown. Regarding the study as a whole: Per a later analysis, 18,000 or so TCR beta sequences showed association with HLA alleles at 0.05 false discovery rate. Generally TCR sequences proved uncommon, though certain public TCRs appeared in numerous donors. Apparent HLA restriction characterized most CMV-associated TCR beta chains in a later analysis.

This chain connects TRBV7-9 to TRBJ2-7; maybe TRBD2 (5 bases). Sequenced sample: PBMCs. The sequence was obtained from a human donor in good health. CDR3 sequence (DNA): TGTGCCAGCAGCTTCGGACTGGGCTCGGGGGAGCAGTACTTC. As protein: CASSFGLGSGEQYF.